The 21 T cell receptor beta chains below were found in one sample sequenced in a study of T cell repertoires in cytomegalovirus infection. TCRdb reanalysed the reads using MiXCR and keeps one entry per CDR3 protein. The profile shows approximately 500,000 distinct CDR3 sequences, approximately 15% of them singletons. Material: CD8+ T cells from PBMCs. Receptor source: a human donor in good health (CMV status not recorded). Some clones in this sample may be carry-over from other donors' samples.

This clonotype was seen repeatedly, ten times or more. J is TRBJ2-1 and V is TRBV12-3 or TRBV12-4; 9 bases align to TRBD2. After removal of 5 bases from V and 7 bases from J, the junction contained 24 bases not matched to a gene. This CDR3 is built from 20 residues. This chain's CDR3 is CASSGWDVRSRTSEANEQFF. The CDR3 DNA sequence: TGTGCCAGCAGTGGTTGGGACGTCCGGTCCCGGACTAGCGAGGCAAATGAGCAGTTCTTC.

This clonotype occurred many times. V is TRBV7-2 and J is TRBJ2-2; D not resolved. There are 15 residues in the CDR3. Trimming shortened V by 0 bases and J by 2 bases, and 7 bases separated the two germline ends. CDR1 and CDR2 (germline): SGHTA, FQGNSA. CDR3 protein: CASSLAAINTGELFF. In DNA form, the CDR3 reads TGTGCCAGCAGCTTAGCGGCCATAAACACCGGGGAGCTGTTTTTT.

The chain is built from TRBV27 and TRBJ2-7; 9 bases align to TRBD2. Germline CDR1 and CDR2: MNHEY and SMNVEV (reference sequence). The CDR3 is 17 amino acids. J lost 1 base, V lost 0 bases, and 7 bases had no gene match. The CDR3 here is CASSLSGLAGSSYEQYF. The CDR3 DNA sequence: TGTGCCAGCAGTTTATCCGGCCTAGCGGGAAGTTCCTACGAGCAGTACTTC.

J is TRBJ1-2 and V is TRBV20-1, with D perhaps matching TRBD1 (5 bases). Trimming pared 5 bases from V and 4 bases from J, leaving 17 bases between. The CDR3 length is 14 residues. Germline CDR1 is DFQATT and CDR2 is SNEGSKA (reference sequence). The CDR3 is CSAGHLDSSYGYTF. The CDR3 nucleotides read TGCAGTGCTGGACACCTCGACTCCTCCTATGGCTACACCTTC.

This clonotype was found once. At one end the junction does not follow the germline gene, possibly because of a read error. CDR3 amino acids: CASRLAGTLAYEQYF. For the CDR3, the DNA is TGTGCCAGCAGATTAGCAGGGACTCTCGCCTACGAGCAGTACTTC. The chain joins TRBV7-8 to TRBJ2-7, with D perhaps TRBD2 (6 bases). Germline V gene data show CDR1 as SGHVS and CDR2 as FQNEAQ. This CDR3 is 15 amino acids long.

The chain employs TRBV15 and TRBJ2-1; D remains unclear. With 3 bases removed from V and 6 bases from J, the gap between germline ends came to 3 bases. This CDR3 spans 11 amino acids. CDR1 LNHNV and CDR2 YYDKDF come from the germline V gene (reference sequence). CDR3 loop: CATSRSNEQFF. CDR3 DNA: TGTGCCACCAGCAGGAGCAATGAGCAGTTCTTC.

This clonotype was seen many times. The V call is TRBV7-8, the J call TRBJ1-1; TRBD1 matches 7 bases. CDR3 length equals 16 residues. V trimming: 3 bases; J trimming: 0 bases; junction bases outside the gene matches: 7. Germline V gene data show CDR1 as SGHVS and CDR2 as FQNEAQ. CDR3 protein: CASSFGQDTLNTEAFF. The CDR3, as DNA: TGTGCCAGCAGCTTCGGACAGGACACTCTGAACACTGAAGCTTTCTTT.

The chain links TRBV4-2 to TRBJ2-7; 7 bases map to TRBD1. CDR1 is LGHNA, CDR2 YNFKEQ, per germline. This CDR3 spans 16 amino acids. V lost 0 bases to trimming and J lost 4 bases; unmatched junction nucleotides: 9. CDR3 loop: CASSQDLWGTDYEQYF. CDR3 bases: TGTGCCAGCAGCCAAGATCTCTGGGGGACAGATTACGAGCAGTACTTC.

This clonotype was counted at least ten times. The rearrangement uses TRBV11-2 and TRBJ2-1; 12 bases are a match to TRBD2. In germline, CDR1 is SGHAT, CDR2 FQNNGV. The CDR3 is 17 residues long. The V gene end was trimmed by 5 bases and the J gene end by 0 bases; junction bases not matched to a gene: 5. CDR3 region: CASSKTSGGSSYNEQFF. The DNA of the CDR3 is TGTGCCAGCAGCAAAACTAGCGGGGGGAGCTCCTACAATGAGCAGTTCTTC.

This clonotype was found a few times. This chain links TRBV27 with TRBJ1-2, with D tentatively TRBD1 (5 bases). This CDR3 is 16 amino acids long. Trimming stripped 6 bases from V and 1 base from J, with 18 bases between. Per germline, CDR1 MNHEY and CDR2 SMNVEV (reference sequence). CDR3 sequence: CASSPALDRLNYGYTF. The DNA for the CDR3 is TGTGCCAGCAGCCCTGCCCTAGACAGACTTAACTATGGCTACACCTTC.

The chain has TRBV27 and TRBJ2-7; D is possibly TRBD2 (6 bases). The length of the CDR3 is 14 residues. Germline lookup yields CDR1 MNHEY and CDR2 SMNVEV (reference sequence). Trimming stripped 2 bases from V and 4 bases from J, with 12 bases between. CDR3 sequence (DNA): TGTGCCAGCAGTTTAGTCGGACTAAAATACGAGCAGTACTTC. It codes for CASSLVGLKYEQYF.

The V gene is TRBV4-2, the J gene TRBJ1-2; D ambiguous. The CDR3 sequence is 16 residues long. Germline CDR1 and CDR2: LGHNA and YNFKEQ. The V end was cut by 1 base, the J end by 5 bases, with 17 bases between. CDR3 region: CASSQVQEAGGYGYTF. In DNA, the CDR3 is TGTGCCAGCAGCCAAGTTCAGGAGGCTGGCGGGTATGGCTACACCTTC.

This chain uses TRBV13 with TRBJ2-2; 9 bases map to TRBD1. This CDR3 contains 15 residues. V trimming: 5 bases; J trimming: 4 bases; junction bases outside the gene matches: 5. Germline-derived CDR1 and CDR2 are PRHDT and FYEKMQ (reference sequence). The CDR3 sequence is CASSGGTGITGELFF. DNA of the CDR3: TGTGCCAGCAGCGGCGGGACAGGGATCACCGGGGAGCTGTTTTTT.

This clonotype was seen only a few times. This chain uses TRBV18 with TRBJ2-7; possibly TRBD1 for D (7 bases). The germline V gene encodes CDR1 KGHSH and CDR2 LQKENI. V dropped 0 bases and J dropped 0 bases, with 18 bases sitting between them. The CDR3 runs to 18 residues. The DNA of the CDR3 is TGTGCCAGCTCACCACCCCCCGCGGGACAGAGTTTCTCCTACGAGCAGTACTTC. It codes for CASSPPPAGQSFSYEQYF.

As concerns this clonotype: A much larger clone lies a single base off, so this may be a read error. The J gene is TRBJ1-2, the V gene TRBV12-3 or TRBV12-4; tentatively, D is TRBD1 (6 bases). The CDR3 is 14 amino acids. Deletions cut 4 bases from V and 9 bases from J, with 18 bases between. CDR3: CASSYAGHKARYTF. The DNA for the CDR3 is TGTGCCAGCAGTTATGCGGGACATAAGGCTCGCTACACCTTC.

This clonotype showed up many times. For the CDR3, the DNA is TGTGCCAGCAGCGATCACGACACAGGACTCTATGGCTACACCTTC. This sequence encodes CASSDHDTGLYGYTF. V gene TRBV11-2 combines with J gene TRBJ1-2; D may be TRBD1 (5 bases). Germline assignment: CDR1 SGHAT and CDR2 FQNNGV. The CDR3 is made up of 15 amino acids. With 5 bases removed from V and 4 bases from J, the gap between germline ends came to 17 bases. The whole variable domain, filled in from reference TRBV11-2 and TRBJ1-2, reads EAGVAQSPRYKIIEKRQSVAFWCNPISGHATLYWYQQILGQGPKLLIQFQNNGVVDDSQLPKDRFSAERLKGVDSTLKIQPAKLEDSAVYLCASSDHDTGLYGYTFGSGTRLTVV.

The rearrangement links TRBV14 to TRBJ2-3, with a tentative D call TRBD1 (6 bases). The CDR3 loop spans 14 amino acids. Germline CDR1 SGHDN, CDR2 FVKESK. The ends were cut back, 1 base at V and 6 bases at J, with 11 bases in the middle. CDR3 region: CASSQGPQGDTQYF. DNA of the CDR3: TGTGCCAGCAGCCAAGGTCCCCAGGGGGATACGCAGTATTTT. Variable domain in full (rest from reference TRBV14 and TRBJ2-3): EAGVTQFPSHSVIEKGQTVTLRCDPISGHDNLYWYRRVMGKEIKFLLHFVKESKQDESGMPNNRFLAERTGGTYSTLKVQPAELEDSGVYFCASSQGPQGDTQYFGPGTRLTVL.

Only a few counts were recorded for this clonotype. The J gene is TRBJ2-2, the V gene TRBV27; 7 bases map to TRBD1. Germline trimming cut 0 bases from V and 1 base from J; bases unmatched to any gene: 2. This CDR3 has 16 residues. CDR1 is MNHEY and CDR2 is SMNVEV in the germline V gene (reference sequence). The CDR3 is CASSLSGTVNTGELFF. CDR3 in DNA: TGTGCCAGCAGTTTATCCGGGACAGTGAACACCGGGGAGCTGTTTTTT.

A few counts support this clonotype. The chain links TRBV4-1 to TRBJ1-2; 7 bases are shared with TRBD1. V shed 4 bases, J shed 8 bases, and the junction held 16 bases outside the gene matches. The CDR3 contains 16 residues. Looked up from germline, CDR1 is MGHRA and CDR2 is YSYEKL. The CDR3 DNA sequence: TGCGCCAGCAGCCGAGAAATGGACAGGCCCCTCTGGGGCTACACCTTC. This translates into CASSREMDRPLWGYTF.

This clonotype was recorded many times. The chain combines TRBV12-5 with TRBJ2-3, with D hard to call. Germline loops: CDR1 LGHNT, CDR2 FRNRAP. V was cut by 3 bases and J by 5 bases, with 9 bases left in between. The CDR3 consists of 13 residues. CDR3: CASGFFSQDTQYF. The CDR3 bases are TGTGCTAGTGGTTTTTTTTCTCAAGATACGCAGTATTTT.

This clonotype was counted ten times or more. The chain couples TRBV14 to TRBJ1-1; TRBD1 agrees at 8 bases. This CDR3 region has 14 residues. V gave up 4 bases and J gave up 5 bases; unmatched junction bases: 6. Germline CDR1 and CDR2: SGHDN and FVKESK. CDR3 nucleotides: TGTGCCAGCAGCCTCAGGGGGCAACAGACTGAAGCTTTCTTT. It codes for CASSLRGQQTEAFF.